A single sample gave rise to the 28 T cell receptor beta chains below, sequenced in a study of blood T cell repertoires in COVID-19. Data came from immunoSEQ multiplex PCR; TCRdb stores just in-frame clones and leaves some out. The table has 360,000 or so clones, about 90% seen once. Input material: peripheral blood. The receptors were gathered from a man younger than 35 with active or convalescent COVID-19.

The V gene is TRBV7-8, the J gene TRBJ1-1, with a tentative D call TRBD1 (6 bases). The length of the CDR3 is 14 residues. The V end lost 6 bases, the J end lost 1 base, and 12 bases lay between the germline ends. Germline CDR1 reads SGHVS; CDR2 reads FQNEAQ. This CDR3 is CASSFRTANTEAFF. CDR3 in DNA: TGTGCCAGCAGTTTTAGGACAGCGAACACTGAAGCTTTCTTT.

V usage is TRBV27 and J usage is TRBJ1-2; weak D call: TRBD1 (6 bases). The V gene's germline CDR1 is MNHEY and CDR2 SMNVEV (reference sequence). The V gene lost 4 bases and the J gene lost 2 bases, with 8 bases spanning the gap. There are 13 residues in the CDR3. Here the CDR3 reads CASSYRVNYGYTF. CDR3 DNA: TGTGCCAGCAGTTACAGGGTGAACTATGGCTACACCTTC.

This clone has a single count. The chain carries TRBV28 and TRBJ1-2, with TRBD1 identical over 8 bases. Per the germline V gene, CDR1 is MDHEN and CDR2 is SYDVKM. V was clipped by 3 bases and J by 4 bases; unmatched bases: 4. This CDR3 has 14 residues. CDR3 nucleotides: TGTGCCAGCAGTTTTTCTGACAGGGGCTATGGCTACACCTTC. It codes for CASSFSDRGYGYTF.

The chain links TRBV7-2 to TRBJ2-3; D remains ambiguous. V lost 5 bases and J lost 6, with 9 bases in between. CDR3 length: 12 residues. Germline values: CDR1 SGHTA, CDR2 FQGNSA. Written as DNA, the CDR3 is TGTGCCAGCAGCCTAGGGCGGGATACGCAGTATTTT. This encodes CASSLGRDTQYF.

The V call is TRBV9, the J call TRBJ2-1; 9 nucleotides match TRBD1. This CDR3 has 16 amino acids. The V gene end was trimmed by 3 bases and the J gene end by 3 bases; junction bases not matched to a gene: 7. Germline CDR1 SGDLS, CDR2 YYNGEE. CDR3 DNA sequence: TGTGCCAGCAGCGGCCCGGGGACAGGGTTCTACAATGAGCAGTTCTTC. Translation: CASSGPGTGFYNEQFF.

The genes are TRBV15 and TRBJ2-3; D may be TRBD1 (6 bases). The CDR3 runs to 14 residues. CDR1 is LNHNV and CDR2 is YYDKDF in the germline V gene (reference sequence). Between the trimmed V and J ends, which lost 6 bases and 4 bases, there was a span of 14 bases. The CDR3, as DNA: TGTGCCACCAGAGGGACAAGAGATCCAGATACGCAGTATTTT. This gives the protein CATRGTRDPDTQYF.

This clone was observed a handful of times. The gene calls are TRBV7-9 and TRBJ2-5, with D uncertain. CDR3 size: 14 residues. Trimming took 1 base from V and 3 from J, leaving 9 bases between them. Germline V gene lookup returns CDR1 SEHNR and CDR2 FQNEAQ (reference sequence). CDR3 sequence: CASSLGQAKETQYF. The DNA for the CDR3 is TGTGCCAGCAGCTTAGGTCAGGCTAAAGAGACCCAGTACTTC.

This chain connects TRBV9 to TRBJ2-3; the match to TRBD2 covers 11 bases. The V and J ends lost 2 bases and 4 bases, in that order; junction bases with no gene match: 3. CDR1 and CDR2 from the germline V gene are SGDLS and YYNGEE. The CDR3 totals 15 residues. The CDR3: CASSVSGGVADTQYF. DNA of the CDR3: TGTGCCAGCAGCGTTAGCGGGGGGGTGGCAGATACGCAGTATTTT.

The V call is TRBV4-3, the J call TRBJ1-4, with TRBD1 matching over 9 bases. CDR1 is LGHNA and CDR2 is YSLEER in the germline V gene. V lost 1 base and J lost 8; bases outside the gene matches: 8. The CDR3 sequence is 16 residues long. The CDR3 DNA sequence: TGCGCCAGCAGCCAAGTCTTACAGGGGGCTGGGGAAAAACTGTTTTTT. Translated: CASSQVLQGAGEKLFF.

The chain is built from TRBV3-1 (or the pseudogene TRBV3-2) and TRBJ2-1, with 9 positions matching TRBD2. The V and J ends lost 4 bases and 9 bases, in that order; junction bases with no gene match: 16. CDR3 length equals 17 residues. Germline CDR1 LGHDT, CDR2 YNNKEL (reference sequence). CDR3: CASSLFSGGAAGLEQFF. The CDR3 DNA is TGTGCCAGCAGCCTGTTTAGCGGGGGAGCCGCCGGGCTTGAGCAGTTCTTC.

The sample holds many counts of this clone. V usage is TRBV6-4 and J usage is TRBJ2-1, with D tentatively TRBD2 (6 bases). V gave up 3 bases and J gave up 4 bases, with 13 bases separating them. This CDR3 spans 15 amino acids. CDR1 is MRHNA, CDR2 SNTAGT, per germline. This chain's CDR3 is CASSEEGDGYNEQFF. CDR3 coding DNA: TGTGCCAGCAGTGAGGAGGGTGATGGATACAATGAGCAGTTCTTC.

This clone occurred once. V is TRBV12-3 or TRBV12-4 and J is TRBJ2-2; D gene ambiguous. The CDR3 is 13 residues long. V was pared by 4 bases and J by 4 bases, with 7 bases between. The CDR3 DNA follows: TGTGCCAGCAGTTCACTACCCACCGGGGAGCTGTTTTTT. Translated: CASSSLPTGELFF.

CDR3 protein: CASRQTGREKLFF. The CDR3 DNA is TGCGCCAGCAGACAAACAGGAAGAGAAAAACTGTTTTTT. J is TRBJ1-4 and V is TRBV4-1, with a weak D call TRBD1 (5 bases). The ends were cut back, 6 bases at V and 8 bases at J, with 13 bases in the middle. This CDR3 contains 13 residues. Germline V gene sequence: CDR1 MGHRA, CDR2 YSYEKL.

The chain is built from TRBV6-4 and TRBJ2-3, with TRBD1 matching 7 bases. Looked up from germline, CDR1 is MRHNA and CDR2 is SNTAGT. With V trimmed by 0 bases and J by 6 bases, 9 bases remained unmatched. This CDR3 comprises 16 residues. The CDR3 DNA reads as TGTGCCAGCAGTGACTCCCCCGGAACAGGGGCCGATACGCAGTATTTT. As protein: CASSDSPGTGADTQYF.

The chain uses TRBV28 and TRBJ1-4; 7 positions agree with TRBD1. The V gene's germline CDR1 is MDHEN and CDR2 SYDVKM. The CDR3 sequence is 12 residues long. The junction had 4 bases not matched to a gene; V was cut back by 4 bases and J by 11 bases. This CDR3 reads CASSSTGDKLFF. CDR3 nucleotides: TGTGCCAGCAGTTCAACAGGGGACAAACTGTTTTTT.

The gene calls are TRBV4-1 and TRBJ2-1, with 7 bases fitting TRBD1. The CDR3 sequence is 16 residues long. Germline V gene sequence: CDR1 MGHRA, CDR2 YSYEKL. V lost 4 bases to trimming and J lost 0 bases; unmatched junction nucleotides: 6. Here the CDR3 reads CASSREGASSYNEQFF. For the CDR3, the DNA is TGCGCCAGCAGCCGAGAGGGGGCGAGCTCCTACAATGAGCAGTTCTTC.

V is TRBV5-1 and J is TRBJ2-1; TRBD2 aligns across 10 bases. The CDR3 length is 13 residues. Germline V lookup: CDR1 SGHRS, CDR2 YFSETQ. J gave up 8 bases and V 6 bases, and 5 bases lay outside the gene matches. The CDR3 DNA is TGCGCCAGCAACTGGCTAGCGGGGGATGAGCAGTTCTTC. It translates to CASNWLAGDEQFF.

The rearrangement joins TRBV24-1 to TRBJ2-3; 9 nucleotides agree with TRBD2. CDR1 and CDR2 from the germline V gene are KGHDR and SFDVKD. The CDR3 has 16 amino acids. Trimming cost V 3 bases and J 2 bases; bases outside gene matches: 5. The CDR3 region has the DNA TGTGCCACCAGTGATCCCGGACTAGCGAACACAGATACGCAGTATTTT. Residues: CATSDPGLANTDTQYF.

The V and J genes are TRBV21-1 and TRBJ1-1; TRBD1, the table's D call, was not compared with the DNA. TRBV21-1 is a pseudogene. This CDR3 region has 14 residues. CDR3 region: CASSQTGGEVEAFF. The CDR3 nucleotides read TGTGCCAGCAGCCAAACAGGGGGCGAGGTTGAAGCTTTCTTT.

The rearrangement uses TRBV7-6 and TRBJ2-7; a possible D gene is TRBD2 (5 bases). In germline, CDR1 is SGHVS, CDR2 FNYEAQ. The length of the CDR3 is 12 residues. V was pared by 5 bases and J by 4 bases, with 9 bases between. In nucleotides, the CDR3 is TGTGCCAGCAGCGGAGGAACGTACGAGCAGTACTTC. It is translated as CASSGGTYEQYF.

V gene TRBV19 combines with J gene TRBJ1-5; D is possibly TRBD1 (6 bases). The V end lost 5 bases, the J end lost 4 bases, and 12 bases lay between the germline ends. There are 14 residues in the CDR3. The germline V gene encodes CDR1 LNHDA and CDR2 SQIVND (reference sequence). The CDR3 sequence: CASSPGTSNQPQHF. In DNA, the CDR3 is TGTGCCAGTAGTCCCGGGACATCGAATCAGCCCCAGCATTTT.

J is TRBJ2-7 and V is TRBV7-9; no clear D. Germline lookup yields CDR1 SEHNR and CDR2 FQNEAQ (reference sequence). V lost 4 bases, J lost 6 bases, and 16 bases lay in between. CDR3 length: 14 amino acids. Written as DNA, the CDR3 is TGTGCCAGCAGCTCCCCCACGGAGAGCGCCGAGCAGTACTTC. It yields the protein CASSSPTESAEQYF.

This sequence joins TRBV5-1 and TRBJ2-7; 7 bases are shared with TRBD2. V lost 4 bases to trimming and J lost 2 bases; unmatched junction nucleotides: 6. The germline CDR1 and CDR2 sequences are SGHRS and YFSETQ. This CDR3 spans 14 amino acids. The DNA for the CDR3 is TGCGCCAGCAGCCCGCTAGCGGCTGCCTACGAGCAGTACTTC. Translated, it gives CASSPLAAAYEQYF. Based on the CDR3 plus reference TRBV5-1 and TRBJ2-7, the full variable domain is KAGVTQTPRYLIKTRGQQVTLSCSPISGHRSVSWYQQTPGQGLQFLFEYFSETQRNKGNFPGRFSGRQFSNSRSEMNVSTLELGDSALYLCASSPLAAAYEQYFGPGTRLTVT.

The V and J genes are TRBV18 and TRBJ1-6; D remains ambiguous. Germline V CDR1 and CDR2: KGHSH, LQKENI. The CDR3 covers 15 residues. V lost 1 base and J 6 bases, leaving 10 bases between the germline ends. Here the CDR3 DNA reads TGTGCCAGCTCACCACTCGGGTCCGGTAATTCACCCCTCCACTTT. The encoded protein is CASSPLGSGNSPLHF.

The rearrangement links TRBV4-3 to TRBJ1-1; no firm D call. This CDR3 has 14 residues. The V gene's germline CDR1 is LGHNA and CDR2 YSLEER. With 1 base removed from V and 5 bases from J, the gap between germline ends came to 11 bases. The CDR3 loop reads CASSQVLTKTEAFF. CDR3 in DNA: TGCGCCAGCAGCCAAGTTCTTACTAAGACTGAAGCTTTCTTT.

Points on this clone: The sample carries other DNA sequences with the same CDR3. V is TRBV2 and J is TRBJ1-5, with D uncertain. CDR1 and CDR2 from the germline V gene are SNHLY and FYNNEI. With 6 bases removed from V and 3 bases from J, the gap between germline ends came to 9 bases. This CDR3 comprises 13 residues. The CDR3 reads CASSPGPNQPQHF. CDR3 in DNA: TGTGCCAGCAGCCCAGGCCCCAATCAGCCCCAGCATTTT.

In this sample, this clone turned up a few times. This chain joins TRBV4-2 and TRBJ1-2; the D is unclear. The CDR3 has 17 residues. V was trimmed by 0 bases and J by 7 bases, leaving 21 bases between them. The germline gives CDR1 LGHNA, CDR2 YNFKEQ. In nucleotides, the CDR3 is TGTGCCAGCAGCCAAGATCTCCAGGAACAGCTCGGTTCTGGCTACACCTTC. This codes for CASSQDLQEQLGSGYTF.

This chain uses TRBV6-2 or TRBV6-3 with TRBJ2-1; TRBD1 matches 7 bases. V lost 3 bases, J lost 1 base, and 6 bases stayed unmatched. The CDR3 covers 16 residues. Per germline, CDR1 MNHEY and CDR2 SVGEGT. CDR3 sequence: CASSYSDRPSYNEQFF. The CDR3 nucleotides read TGTGCCAGCAGTTATTCGGACAGGCCGTCCTACAATGAGCAGTTCTTC.